This T cell receptor (beta chain) is from a study of blood T cells in healthy people across ages. It was approximately 9 milliliters of peripheral blood that were drawn from each donor. Concerning this clonotype: What it binds is unknown.

The V segment lost 6 bases and the J segment 6 bases; nucleotides outside the gene matches: 6. This CDR3 is built from 14 residues. Sample-barcoded 5' priming and a J-beta primer mix drove a second PCR of roughly 6 to 12 cycles. One entry per CDR3 protein, called by TCRdb with MiXCR from the 5' RACE reads. The profile shows under 750,000 distinct CDR3 sequences, 47% of them singletons. Study-level points and caveats: Measured against age, TCR beta diversity per million T cells decreased in a roughly linear manner.

The V call is TRBV12-3 or TRBV12-4, the J call TRBJ2-3; TRBD2 agrees at 10 bases. This clonotype originated in an older man in good health. The sequenced material came from blood. Here the CDR3 reads CASRLAGVDDTQYF. The CDR3 bases are TGTGCCAGCAGGCTAGCGGGAGTGGATGATACGCAGTATTTT.